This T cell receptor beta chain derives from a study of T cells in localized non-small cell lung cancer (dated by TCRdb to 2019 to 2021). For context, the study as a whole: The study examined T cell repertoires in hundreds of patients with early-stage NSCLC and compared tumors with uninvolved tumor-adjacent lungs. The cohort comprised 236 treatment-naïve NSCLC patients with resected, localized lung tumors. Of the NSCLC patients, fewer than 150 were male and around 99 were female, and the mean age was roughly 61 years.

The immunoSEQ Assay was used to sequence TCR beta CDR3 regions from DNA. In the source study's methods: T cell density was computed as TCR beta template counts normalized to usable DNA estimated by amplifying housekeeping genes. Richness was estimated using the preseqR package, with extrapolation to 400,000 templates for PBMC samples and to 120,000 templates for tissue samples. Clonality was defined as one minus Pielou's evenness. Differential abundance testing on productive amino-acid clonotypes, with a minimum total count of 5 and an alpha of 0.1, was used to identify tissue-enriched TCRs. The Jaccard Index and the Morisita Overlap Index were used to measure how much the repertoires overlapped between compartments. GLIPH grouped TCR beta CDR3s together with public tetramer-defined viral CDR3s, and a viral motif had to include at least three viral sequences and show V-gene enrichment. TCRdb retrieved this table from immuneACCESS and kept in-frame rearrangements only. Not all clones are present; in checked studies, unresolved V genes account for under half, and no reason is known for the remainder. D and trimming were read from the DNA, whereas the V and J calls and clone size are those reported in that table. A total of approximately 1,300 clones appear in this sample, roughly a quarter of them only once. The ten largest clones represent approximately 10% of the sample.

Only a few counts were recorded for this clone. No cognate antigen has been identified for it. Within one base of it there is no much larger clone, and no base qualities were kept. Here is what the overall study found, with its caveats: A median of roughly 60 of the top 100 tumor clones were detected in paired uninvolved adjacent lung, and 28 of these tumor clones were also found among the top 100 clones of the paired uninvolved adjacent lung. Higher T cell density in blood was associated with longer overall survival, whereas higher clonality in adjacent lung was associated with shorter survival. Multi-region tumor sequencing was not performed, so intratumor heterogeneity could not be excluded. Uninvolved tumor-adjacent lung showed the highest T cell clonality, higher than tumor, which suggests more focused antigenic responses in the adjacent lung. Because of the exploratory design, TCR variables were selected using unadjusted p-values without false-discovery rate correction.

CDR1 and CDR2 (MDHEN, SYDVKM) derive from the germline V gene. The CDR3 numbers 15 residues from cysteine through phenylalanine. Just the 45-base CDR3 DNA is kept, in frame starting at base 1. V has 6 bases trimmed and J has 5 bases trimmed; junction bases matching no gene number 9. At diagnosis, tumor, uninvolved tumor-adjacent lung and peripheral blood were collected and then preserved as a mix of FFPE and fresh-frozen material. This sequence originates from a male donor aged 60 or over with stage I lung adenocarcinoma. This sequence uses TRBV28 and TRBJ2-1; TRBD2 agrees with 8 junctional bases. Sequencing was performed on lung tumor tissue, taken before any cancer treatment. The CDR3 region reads CASRGRGGKNNEQFF. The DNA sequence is TGTGCCAGCAGGGGCCGCGGGGGGAAGAACAATGAGCAGTTCTTC. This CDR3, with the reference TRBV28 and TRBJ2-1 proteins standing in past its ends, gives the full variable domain DVKVTQSSRYLVKRTGEKVFLECVQDMDHENMFWYRQDPGLGLRLIYFSYDVKMKEKGDIPEGYSVSREKKERFSLILESASTNQTSMYLCASRGRGGKNNEQFFGPGTRLTVL.